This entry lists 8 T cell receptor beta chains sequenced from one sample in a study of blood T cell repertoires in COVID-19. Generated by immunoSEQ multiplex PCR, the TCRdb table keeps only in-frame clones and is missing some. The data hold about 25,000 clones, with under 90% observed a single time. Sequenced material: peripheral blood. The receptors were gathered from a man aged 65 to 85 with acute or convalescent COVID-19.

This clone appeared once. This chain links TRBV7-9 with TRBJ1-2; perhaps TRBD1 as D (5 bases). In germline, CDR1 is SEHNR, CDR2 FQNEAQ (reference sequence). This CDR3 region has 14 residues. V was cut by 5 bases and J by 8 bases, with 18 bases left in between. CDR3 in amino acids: CASSLNFDSDGYTF. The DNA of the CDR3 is TGTGCCAGCAGCCTCAATTTTGACAGCGACGGCTACACCTTC.

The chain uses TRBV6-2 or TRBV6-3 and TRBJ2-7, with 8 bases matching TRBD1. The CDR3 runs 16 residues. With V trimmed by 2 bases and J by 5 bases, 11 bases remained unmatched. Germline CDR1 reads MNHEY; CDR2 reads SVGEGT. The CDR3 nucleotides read TGTGCCAGCAGTTACACCCCGGGACAGGCTTTAGACGAGCAGTACTTC. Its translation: CASSYTPGQALDEQYF.

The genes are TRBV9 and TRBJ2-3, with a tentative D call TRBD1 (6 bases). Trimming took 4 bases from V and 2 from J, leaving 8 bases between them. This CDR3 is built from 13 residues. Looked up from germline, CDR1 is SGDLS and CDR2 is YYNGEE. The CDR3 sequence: CASSRDITDTQYF. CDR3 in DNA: TGTGCCAGCAGCCGGGACATCACAGATACGCAGTATTTT.

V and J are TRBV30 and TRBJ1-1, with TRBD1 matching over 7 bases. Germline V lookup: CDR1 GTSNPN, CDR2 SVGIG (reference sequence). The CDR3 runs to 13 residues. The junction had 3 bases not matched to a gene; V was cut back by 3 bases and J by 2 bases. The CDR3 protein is CAWSYRGNTEAFF. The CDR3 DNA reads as TGTGCCTGGAGCTACAGGGGAAACACTGAAGCTTTCTTT. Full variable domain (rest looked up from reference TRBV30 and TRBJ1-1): SQTIHQWPATLVQPVGSPLSLECTVEGTSNPNLYWYRQAAGRGLQLLFYSVGIGQISSEVPQNLSASRPQDRQFILSSKKLLLSDSGFYLCAWSYRGNTEAFFGQGTRLTVV.

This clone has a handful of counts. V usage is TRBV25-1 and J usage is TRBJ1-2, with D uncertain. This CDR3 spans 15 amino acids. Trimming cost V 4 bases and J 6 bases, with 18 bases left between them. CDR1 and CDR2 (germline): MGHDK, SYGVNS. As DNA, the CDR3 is TGTGCCAGCAGTGGGGCCGGGGTTCTCTTGGATGGCTACACCTTC. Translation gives CASSGAGVLLDGYTF.

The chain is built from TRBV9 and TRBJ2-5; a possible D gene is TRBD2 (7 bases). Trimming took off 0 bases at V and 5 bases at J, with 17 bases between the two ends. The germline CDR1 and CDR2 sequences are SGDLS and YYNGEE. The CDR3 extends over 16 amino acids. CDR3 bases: TGTGCCAGCAGCGTAGGACTAGCAGGGGCCCGGGAGACCCAGTACTTC. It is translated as CASSVGLAGARETQYF. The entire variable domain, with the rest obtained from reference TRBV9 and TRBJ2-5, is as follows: DSGVTQTPKHLITATGQRVTLRCSPRSGDLSVYWYQQSLDQGLQFLIQYYNGEERAKGNILERFSAQQFPDLHSELNLSSLELGDSALYFCASSVGLAGARETQYFGPGTRLLVL.

CDR3 protein: CATSDLGTGGDETQYF. The CDR3 nucleotides read TGTGCCACCAGTGACCTGGGGACAGGGGGCGATGAGACCCAGTACTTC. V and J are TRBV24-1 and TRBJ2-5, with 12 positions matching TRBD1. The CDR3 totals 16 residues. Germline V CDR1 and CDR2: KGHDR, SFDVKD. With V trimmed by 4 bases and J by 5 bases, 7 bases remained unmatched.

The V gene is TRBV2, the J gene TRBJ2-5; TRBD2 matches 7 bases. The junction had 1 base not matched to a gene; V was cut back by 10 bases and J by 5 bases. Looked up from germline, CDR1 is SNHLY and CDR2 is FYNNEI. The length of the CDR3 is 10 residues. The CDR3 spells CATGRETQYF. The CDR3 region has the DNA TGTGCCACCGGGAGGGAGACCCAGTACTTC.